This T cell receptor (beta chain) was identified during a study of T cell responses to AZD1222 COVID-19 vaccine. Sequenced by immunoSEQ multiplex PCR; TCRdb stores in-frame clones only, minus some. The sample carries 65,000 to 95,000 clones, approximately 81% recorded once. With 1 base removed from V and 4 bases from J, the gap between germline ends came to 7 bases. This CDR3 spans 13 amino acids. Study-wide findings and caveats: An increase in Spike-specific TCR breadth and depth was observed after two AZD1222 doses.

To note about this clone: Its antigen is not identified.

The clonotype originates from an adult in good health. The chain couples TRBV12-3 or TRBV12-4 to TRBJ1-1, with a possible D match to TRBD1 (6 bases). Sequences were derived from peripheral blood, sampled on day 0 of AZD1222 vaccination. The CDR3 sequence: CASSLDRATEAFF. CDR3 DNA sequence: TGTGCCAGCAGTTTAGACAGGGCCACTGAAGCTTTCTTT.